This TCR beta chain was profiled in a study of blood T cell repertoires in COVID-19. Study summary: In each case, the material was cDNA or gDNA derived from T cells, B-cell-depleted T cells, or PBMCs.

The CDR3 runs to 16 residues. Trimming pared 5 bases from V and 4 bases from J, leaving 20 bases between. Germline CDR1 reads MGHDK; CDR2 reads SYGVNS. In the study's own analysis: Reference gene primers were amplified, and this amplification served to estimate nucleated cell counts. Only in-frame clones appear in the TCRdb table, and some are missing; sequencing was by immunoSEQ multiplex PCR. V, J and clone size derive from that table, while D and trimming were established from the DNA sequence. The sample shows 250,000 to 300,000 clones, about 86% of them seen only once. Sample: peripheral blood. This clonotype originated in a woman aged 55-70 years with active or convalescent COVID-19. This sequence joins TRBV25-1 and TRBJ1-2; D is perhaps TRBD1 (6 bases). Here the CDR3 DNA reads TGTGCCAGCAGTTCCACAAAAAGGGGGGGCTCCTATGGCTACACCTTC. It is translated as CASSSTKRGGSYGYTF.